These T cell receptor beta chains were read from a single sample in a study of CD8 T cells in Susac syndrome. TCRdb independently ran MiXCR on the immunoSEQ multiplex PCR reads; one entry per CDR3 protein. The repertoire holds 100,000 to 150,000 distinct CDR3 sequences, with roughly 80% as singletons. The source material was CD8+ T cells from PBMCs. Source of these receptors: a human donor with multiple sclerosis. The CDR3 runs from the conserved cysteine through the conserved F or W.

v_call cdr3_aa
TRBV6-5 CASSYLTGQGFFDTEAFF
TRBV6-1 CASSSTSLTGELFF
TRBV11-2 CASSLGGVEQFF
TRBV19 CASSISTNYGYTF
TRBV14 CASSQYNQGAGSLHF
TRBV6-5 CASSYSTGGDWPQHF
TRBV6-2/TRBV6-3 CASSYGWNTEAFF
TRBV11-2 CASSLVEQYF
TRBV5-5 CASSVYRVNEQFF
TRBV4-1 CASSQSMYFWGRISGANVLTF
TRBV4-1 CASSQGDRGLGKNTEAFF
TRBV28 CASSFQLSGNTIYF
TRBV5-1 CASSLASWGGEKLFF
TRBV7-9 CASKTRLREDLYNEQFF
TRBV10-2 CASRKTGQETQYF
TRBV5-5 CASSSTVSGANVLTF
TRBV3-1 CASSQGLRPDYNEQFF
TRBV27 CASSLARRGNSPLHF
TRBV14 CASSPSGPGFYGYTF
TRBV5-6 CASSYEDSYYEQYF
TRBV3-1 CASSPGQDNSPLHF
TRBV5-5 CASSHGQGGYEQYF
TRBV4-1 CASSQTRSTEQYF
TRBV2 CASSQEMNTEAFF
TRBV4-1 CASSQDGGGVGAGELFF
TRBV28 CASSLFPPPETYEQYF
TRBV5-1 CASTNGRDGSYEQYF
TRBV5-1 CASSSTNPVRTGGTGELFF
TRBV3-1 CASSQGASGRSANTGELFF
TRBV20-1 CSARDQLNQPQHF
TRBV28 CASSLYRGHSYEQYF
TRBV20-1 CSARRDRGDYSNQPQHF
TRBV27 CASRQGGIGYGYTF
TRBV27 CASSLFLAVDYNEQFF
TRBV12-3/TRBV12-4 CASSLEVPGYTF
TRBV20-1 CSARDAYEQYF
TRBV6-5 CASSYTGDLTDTQYF
TRBV28 CASTQYGGGGGYTF
TRBV3-1 CASSGWPEETQYF
TRBV12-3/TRBV12-4 CASRGLSEKLFF
TRBV6-1 CASSENGGQGPDIQYF
TRBV6-2/TRBV6-3 CASSYSGAGGGFLTEAFF
TRBV7-9 CASSRTNEQFF
TRBV6-1 CASNTQDTQYF
TRBV5-5 CASSFTEQETQYF
TRBV7-9 CASSFGGGGQPQHF
TRBV13 CASSPNSGHEQFF
TRBV6-1 CASSEGPNTEAFF